These T cell receptor beta chains were read from a single sample in a study of T cell changes during pregnancy in multiple sclerosis. Using immunoSEQ multiplex PCR, the repertoire was profiled, and TCRdb retains in-frame clones only, with some absent. This table holds tens of thousands of clones, roughly 89% found once. The material was peripheral blood, obtained in the second trimester of pregnancy. Receptor source: a female donor with multiple sclerosis, enrolled in a pregnancy study. Each CDR3 is given with its conserved first and last residue. D genes are given only for firm matches. Clone size appears in some rows only: once, few, many, or a class for an expanded clone.

once | - | TRBJ2-1 | TRBV4-3 | CASSQDRGSVSNEQFF | TGCGCCAGCAGCCAAGATCGGGGATCGGTGTCTAATGAGCAGTTCTTC
- | TRBD2 | TRBJ2-7 | TRBV5-1 | CASSSSGRALYEQYF | TGCGCCAGCAGCTCTAGCGGGAGGGCCCTCTACGAGCAGTACTTC
- | TRBD2 | TRBJ2-5 | TRBV28 | CASSPGGGSRETQYF | TGTGCCAGCAGCCCCGGGGGGGGCAGCCGAGAGACCCAGTACTTC
- | TRBD2 | TRBJ2-3 | TRBV7-2 | CASSPSLAAPLGDTQYF | TGTGCCAGCAGCCCCAGTCTAGCGGCCCCTTTGGGGGATACGCAGTATTTT
once | TRBD1 | TRBJ2-1 | TRBV19 | CASSNPTDRQHNEQFF | TGTGCCAGTAGTAATCCGACGGACAGGCAACACAATGAGCAGTTCTTC
- | - | TRBJ1-2 | TRBV5-1 | CASNQNQGQGYTF | TGCGCCAGCAACCAAAACCAGGGTCAGGGCTACACCTTC
- | - | TRBJ2-2 | TRBV5-1 | CASSSDTRTGELFF | TGCGCCTCTTCGTCGGACACCAGGACCGGGGAGCTGTTTTTT
- | - | TRBJ1-1 | TRBV5-4 | CASSLEGRATEAFF | TGTGCCAGCAGCTTGGAAGGCAGGGCCACTGAAGCTTTCTTT
- | TRBD1 | TRBJ2-2 | TRBV19 | CASSGTGGWTGELFF | TGTGCCAGTTCCGGGACAGGGGGATGGACCGGGGAGCTGTTTTTT
- | - | TRBJ1-1 | TRBV7-8 | CASSSSRLNTEAFF | TGTGCCAGCAGCTCCTCCAGGTTAAACACTGAAGCTTTCTTT
- | - | TRBJ1-1 | TRBV5-5 | CASSPTTGMNTEAFF | TGTGCCAGCAGCCCGACGACGGGAATGAACACTGAAGCTTTCTTT
- | TRBD1 | TRBJ1-2 | TRBV2 | CASSELDRVGQGYTF | TGTGCCAGCAGTGAACTGGACAGGGTGGGACAAGGCTACACCTTC
- | TRBD1 | TRBJ2-7 | TRBV28 | CASGDSYEQYF | TGTGCCAGCGGGGACAGCTACGAGCAGTACTTC
- | TRBD1 | TRBJ1-2 | TRBV6-6 | CASSVPGTGGQGYTF | TGTGCCAGCAGTGTACCCGGGACAGGGGGACAGGGCTACACCTTC
- | TRBD1 | TRBJ2-1 | TRBV10-3 | CAISPQGVHEQFF | TGTGCCATCAGTCCACAGGGGGTCCATGAGCAGTTCTTC
- | - | TRBJ2-2 | TRBV9 | CASSVVGGNTGELFF | TGTGCCAGCAGCGTAGTAGGGGGGAACACCGGGGAGCTGTTTTTT
- | - | TRBJ1-1 | TRBV14 | CASSQDPGGDTEAFF | TGTGCCAGCAGCCAAGATCCGGGGGGGGATACTGAAGCTTTCTTT
once | TRBD2 | TRBJ2-6 | TRBV7-9 | CASTPRGGPGANVLTF | TGTGCCAGCACCCCGAGGGGAGGGCCGGGGGCCAACGTCCTGACTTTC
- | - | TRBJ1-2 | TRBV15 | CATSRERARLSYGYTF | TGTGCCACCAGCAGAGAAAGAGCGCGGTTGAGCTATGGCTACACCTTC
- | TRBD2 | TRBJ2-2 | TRBV7-8 | CASSPLAGSNTGELFF | TGTGCCAGCAGTCCTCTAGCGGGGAGTAACACCGGGGAGCTGTTTTTT
once | TRBD1 | TRBJ1-3 | TRBV27 | CASQKGANSGNTIYF | TGTGCCAGCCAAAAGGGGGCCAACTCTGGAAACACCATATATTTT
- | TRBD2 | TRBJ2-3 | TRBV6-4 | CASSDSGGASDTQYF | TGTGCCAGCAGTGATAGCGGGGGGGCCTCTGATACGCAGTATTTT
- | - | TRBJ2-1 | TRBV4-3 | CASSQDVSSHEQFF | TGCGCCAGCAGCCAAGATGTATCAAGCCATGAGCAGTTCTTC
- | - | TRBJ2-5 | TRBV11-3 | CASSLVTWETQYF | TGTGCCAGCAGCCTTGTTACATGGGAGACCCAGTACTTC
- | TRBD1 | TRBJ1-1 | TRBV29-1 | CSATGGADTEAFF | TGCAGCGCTACAGGGGGCGCCGACACTGAAGCTTTCTTT
- | - | TRBJ1-2 | TRBV19 | CASSSTSRGAYYGYTF | TGTGCCAGTAGCAGTACATCAAGGGGTGCCTACTATGGCTACACCTTC
- | TRBD2 | TRBJ2-1 | TRBV2 | CASSLSGGQYNEQFF | TGTGCCAGCAGCCTGAGCGGGGGCCAATACAATGAGCAGTTCTTC
- | TRBD2 | TRBJ2-5 | TRBV5-4 | CASSLGQLAGGRETQYF | TGTGCCAGCAGCTTGGGCCAGCTAGCGGGAGGGCGTGAGACCCAGTACTTC
- | TRBD2 | TRBJ2-1 | TRBV19 | CASSRGGTSGYNEQFF | TGTGCCAGTAGTAGGGGTGGGACTAGCGGCTACAATGAGCAGTTCTTC
- | TRBD1 | TRBJ2-6 | TRBV19 | CASSNRQGMWGANVLTF | TGTGCCAGTAGTAACCGACAGGGGATGTGGGGGGCCAACGTCCTGACTTTC
- | TRBD2 | TRBJ2-2 | TRBV10-2 | CASSEFLAGENTGELFF | TGCGCCAGCAGTGAGTTCCTAGCGGGAGAGAACACCGGGGAGCTGTTTTTT
- | - | TRBJ1-6 | TRBV30 | CAWSRSYGDSPLHF | TGTGCCTGGAGTCGTAGTTACGGGGATTCACCCCTCCACTTT
- | - | TRBJ2-1 | TRBV19 | CASSIRVRDNEQFF | TGTGCCAGTAGTATCAGGGTTAGGGACAATGAGCAGTTCTTC
- | - | TRBJ2-7 | TRBV5-6 | CASSFRGASYEQYF | TGTGCCAGCAGCTTCAGGGGAGCATCCTACGAGCAGTACTTC
- | - | TRBJ1-5 | TRBV18 | CASSLLGDGQNNQPQHF | TGTGCCAGCTCCCTTTTAGGGGACGGACAGAATAATCAGCCCCAGCATTTT
once | - | TRBJ2-7 | TRBV19 | CASRDNYYEQYF | TGTGCCAGTCGTGACAATTACTACGAGCAGTACTTC
- | TRBD1 | TRBJ2-2 | TRBV14 | CASSQWRTGMNTGELFF | TGTGCCAGCAGCCAATGGAGGACAGGGATGAACACCGGGGAGCTGTTTTTT
few | - | TRBJ2-7 | TRBV6-6 | CASSYASTYEQYF | TGTGCCAGCAGTTACGCTAGTACCTACGAGCAGTACTTC
- | TRBD1 | TRBJ2-2 | TRBV11-3 | CASSLRSTGIDTGELFF | TGTGCCAGCAGCTTAAGGTCGACAGGGATCGACACCGGGGAGCTGTTTTTT
- | TRBD2 | TRBJ2-2 | TRBV19 | CASTGGSRRNTGELFF | TGTGCCAGTACGGGGGGAAGTAGGAGGAACACCGGGGAGCTGTTTTTT
- | - | TRBJ1-5 | TRBV5-6 | CASSVVGNQPQHF | TGTGCCAGCAGCGTGGTCGGCAATCAGCCCCAGCATTTT
- | TRBD1 | TRBJ1-5 | TRBV6-5 | CASSSRTGGDQPQHF | TGTGCCAGCAGTTCCCGGACAGGGGGAGATCAGCCCCAGCATTTT
- | TRBD1 | TRBJ1-5 | TRBV28 | CASSSEQGATNQPQHF | TGTGCCAGCAGTAGTGAACAGGGGGCAACCAATCAGCCCCAGCATTTT
- | - | TRBJ1-2 | TRBV7-9 | CATPRKRYGYTF | TGTGCCACCCCCCGGAAGAGGTATGGCTACACCTTC
once | - | TRBJ1-5 | TRBV9 | CASSQAPFSNQPQHF | TGTGCCAGCAGCCAAGCCCCCTTTAGCAATCAGCCCCAGCATTTT
- | - | TRBJ2-7 | TRBV10-3 | CAISDTSYEQYF | TGTGCCATCAGTGACACATCCTACGAGCAGTACTTC
once | TRBD1 | TRBJ1-1 | TRBV27 | CASSRTGATEAFF | TGTGCCAGCAGTCGAACAGGGGCCACTGAAGCTTTCTTT
- | TRBD2 | TRBJ2-1 | TRBV7-2 | CASSLVGWTSQGNEQFF | TGTGCCAGCAGCTTAGTGGGATGGACTAGCCAAGGGAATGAGCAGTTCTTC
once | - | TRBJ1-6 | TRBV9 | CASSGDSDNSPLHF | TGTGCCAGCAGCGGCGACAGTGATAATTCACCCCTCCACTTT
- | - | TRBJ2-3 | TRBV6-4 | CASSDSTAYTDTQYF | TGTGCCAGCAGTGACTCGACAGCCTACACAGATACGCAGTATTTT
few | - | TRBJ1-1 | TRBV28 | CASSLGNTEAFF | TGTGCCAGCAGTTTGGGCAACACTGAAGCTTTCTTT
once | TRBD1 | TRBJ1-3 | TRBV7-9 | CASSLEGAQGNTIYF | TGTGCCAGCAGCTTGGAGGGGGCCCAAGGAAACACCATATATTTT
- | - | TRBJ1-5 | TRBV7-7 | CASSFRRDQPQHF | TGTGCTAGCAGCTTTCGGAGGGATCAGCCCCAGCATTTT
- | TRBD1 | TRBJ1-1 | TRBV7-9 | CASSLSGGAWTEAFF | TGTGCCAGCAGCCTATCAGGGGGCGCCTGGACTGAAGCTTTCTTT
- | TRBD2 | TRBJ2-7 | TRBV28 | CASSSGASGSGEQYF | TGTGCCAGCAGTTCGGGGGCTAGCGGGAGCGGCGAGCAGTACTTC